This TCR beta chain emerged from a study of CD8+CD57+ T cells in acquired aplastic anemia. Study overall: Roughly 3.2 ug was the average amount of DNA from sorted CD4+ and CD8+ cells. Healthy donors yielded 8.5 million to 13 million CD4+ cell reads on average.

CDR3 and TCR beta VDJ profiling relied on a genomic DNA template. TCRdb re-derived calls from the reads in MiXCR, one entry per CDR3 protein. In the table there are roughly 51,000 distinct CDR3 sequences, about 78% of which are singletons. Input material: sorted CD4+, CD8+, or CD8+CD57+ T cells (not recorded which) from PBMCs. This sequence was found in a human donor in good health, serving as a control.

CDR3 DNA: TGTGCCAGCAGCTTACACAGGGAGGCGGGTCAGCCCCAGCATTTT. Protein: CASSLHREAGQPQHF. This chain connects TRBV7-2 to TRBJ1-5; D perhaps matches TRBD1 (6 bases). Looked up from germline, CDR1 is SGHTA and CDR2 is FQGNSA. V lost 2 bases, J lost 6 bases, and 14 bases lay in between. This CDR3 has 15 amino acids.